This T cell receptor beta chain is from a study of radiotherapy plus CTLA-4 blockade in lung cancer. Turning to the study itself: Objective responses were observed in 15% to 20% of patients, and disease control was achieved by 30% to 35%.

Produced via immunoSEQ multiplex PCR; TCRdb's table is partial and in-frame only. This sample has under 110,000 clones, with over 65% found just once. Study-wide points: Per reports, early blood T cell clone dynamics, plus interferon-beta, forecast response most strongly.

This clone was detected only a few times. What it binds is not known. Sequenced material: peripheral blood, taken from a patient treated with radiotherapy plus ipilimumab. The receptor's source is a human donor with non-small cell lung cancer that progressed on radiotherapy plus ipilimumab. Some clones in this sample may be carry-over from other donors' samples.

CDR3 coding DNA: TGTGCCAGCAGCCAAGGGGGACAGAGCTCTGGAAACACCATATATTTT. It yields the protein CASSQGGQSSGNTIYF. The gene calls are TRBV5-8 and TRBJ1-3; 7 bases map to TRBD1. Per the germline V gene, CDR1 is SGHTS and CDR2 is YDEGEE. The V and J ends lost 4 bases and 0 bases, in that order; junction bases with no gene match: 7. The CDR3 contains 16 residues.